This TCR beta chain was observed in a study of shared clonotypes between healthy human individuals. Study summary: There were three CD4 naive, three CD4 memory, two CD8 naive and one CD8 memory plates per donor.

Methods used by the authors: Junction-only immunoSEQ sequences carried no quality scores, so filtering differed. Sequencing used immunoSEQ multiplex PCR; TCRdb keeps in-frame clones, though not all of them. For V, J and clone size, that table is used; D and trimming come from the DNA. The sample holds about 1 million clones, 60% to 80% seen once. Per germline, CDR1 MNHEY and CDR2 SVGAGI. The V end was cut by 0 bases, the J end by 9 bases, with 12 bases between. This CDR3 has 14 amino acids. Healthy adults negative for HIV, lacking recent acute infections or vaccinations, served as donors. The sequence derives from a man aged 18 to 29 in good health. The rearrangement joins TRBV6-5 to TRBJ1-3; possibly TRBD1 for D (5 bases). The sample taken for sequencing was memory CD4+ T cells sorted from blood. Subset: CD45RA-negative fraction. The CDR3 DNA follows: TGTGCCAGCAGTTACTCGAACCCGGGGGGCACCATATATTTT. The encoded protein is CASSYSNPGGTIYF.